This T cell receptor beta chain was retrieved from a study of CD8 T cells in ankylosing spondylitis (dated by TCRdb to 2015 to 2018). Study-wide context: The study set out to find disease-linked TCR variants by profiling T cell receptor beta repertoires in ankylosing spondylitis patients and healthy donors. The full study cohort comprised roughly 24 ankylosing spondylitis patients and over a hundred healthy donors. Peripheral blood was sampled, and synovial fluid was also collected from ankylosing spondylitis patients. What the research found in general, with its limitations: In peripheral blood, the disease-linked clones were found at relatively low frequencies and had a CD8+ phenotype. A TCR beta motif of eight highly homologous amino acid variants appeared characteristic of blood from ankylosing spondylitis patients. Some TCR beta motif variants had previously been reported in synovial fluid and blood of reactive arthritis patients, which suggested common disease-initiation mechanisms. Significant enrichment of the disease-linked clones was reported in matched synovial fluid samples from ankylosing spondylitis patients.

The CDR3 measures 13 amino acids from cysteine to phenylalanine. Only CDR3 DNA remains: 39 bases, in frame from the first base. The trim is 3 bases for V and 2 bases for J, with a gap of 8 bases between the germline ends. The instrument was an Illumina HiSeq 2500. TCR beta libraries were prepared by quantitative 5'-RACE with molecular barcodes. The study's processing was this. A new computational method, built on a probabilistic model of VDJ rearrangement, was used to identify disease-linked TCR variants. In TCRdb, the public reads were trimmed at Q25 with fastp and aligned with MiXCR, with productive beta chains retained. Identical CDR3 protein sequences are pooled into one entry, listed with their most common genes and DNA. It is TCRdb's table, rather than the study itself, that gives the V and J calls and clone size. The sample table holds roughly 180,000 distinct CDR3 sequences, of which approximately 10% were seen once. Almost 30% of the sample comes from the top ten.

About this clonotype: No antigen is known for it. No much larger clone is present one base from it, and per-base qualities are unavailable.

The rearrangement combines TRBV12-3 or TRBV12-4 with TRBJ2-7; the D gene remains uncertain. Sequencing used blood, either unsorted or a sorted T cell fraction (not recorded which). This receptor was identified in a male donor with ankylosing spondylitis or in good health (not recorded which). The CDR3 protein: CASSFTKTYEQYF. The DNA is TGTGCCAGCAGTTTTACTAAAACCTACGAGCAGTACTTC.